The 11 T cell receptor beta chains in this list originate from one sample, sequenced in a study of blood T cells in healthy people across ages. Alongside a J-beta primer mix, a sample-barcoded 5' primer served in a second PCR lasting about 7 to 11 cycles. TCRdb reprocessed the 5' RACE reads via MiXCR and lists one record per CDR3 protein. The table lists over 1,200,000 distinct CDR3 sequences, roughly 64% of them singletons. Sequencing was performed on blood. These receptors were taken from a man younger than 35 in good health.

CDR3 coding DNA: TGTGCCAGCAGCCAGAGCGGATACCTCTCTTACAATGAGCAGTTCTTC. Its translation is CASSQSGYLSYNEQFF. The rearrangement links TRBV2 to TRBJ2-1, with D tentatively TRBD2 (5 bases). V lost 6 bases, J lost 4 bases, and 19 bases lay in between. This CDR3 is 16 amino acids long. The germline V gene encodes CDR1 SNHLY and CDR2 FYNNEI.

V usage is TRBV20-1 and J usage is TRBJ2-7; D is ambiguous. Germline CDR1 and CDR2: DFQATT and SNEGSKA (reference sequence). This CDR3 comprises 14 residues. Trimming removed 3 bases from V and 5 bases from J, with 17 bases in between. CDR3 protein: CSARGKTSPDEQYF. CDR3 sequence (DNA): TGCAGTGCTAGGGGAAAAACGAGTCCGGACGAGCAGTACTTC.

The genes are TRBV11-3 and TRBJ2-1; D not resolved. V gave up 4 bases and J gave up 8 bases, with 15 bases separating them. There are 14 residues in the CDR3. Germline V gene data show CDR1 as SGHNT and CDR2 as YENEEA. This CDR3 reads CASSSRASFDEQFF. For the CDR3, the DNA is TGTGCCAGCAGCTCTAGGGCAAGTTTCGATGAGCAGTTCTTC.

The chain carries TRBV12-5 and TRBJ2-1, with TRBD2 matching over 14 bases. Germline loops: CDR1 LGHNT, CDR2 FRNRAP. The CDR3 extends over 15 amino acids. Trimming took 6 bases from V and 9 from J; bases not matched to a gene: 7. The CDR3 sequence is CASGQNGLAGGEQFF. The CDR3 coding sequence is TGTGCTAGTGGCCAAAACGGACTAGCGGGAGGTGAGCAGTTCTTC.

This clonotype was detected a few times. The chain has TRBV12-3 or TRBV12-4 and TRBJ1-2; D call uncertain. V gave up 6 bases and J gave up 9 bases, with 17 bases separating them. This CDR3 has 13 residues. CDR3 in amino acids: CASSREMSTSYTF. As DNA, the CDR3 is TGTGCCAGCAGCCGCGAAATGAGCACTAGCTACACCTTC.

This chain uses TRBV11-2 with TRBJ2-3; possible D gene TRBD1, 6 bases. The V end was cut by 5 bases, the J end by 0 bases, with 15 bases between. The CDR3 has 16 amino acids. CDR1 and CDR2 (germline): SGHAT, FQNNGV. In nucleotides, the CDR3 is TGTGCCAGCAGCCGTCACGGACAGTCTAGCACAGATACGCAGTATTTT. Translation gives CASSRHGQSSTDTQYF.

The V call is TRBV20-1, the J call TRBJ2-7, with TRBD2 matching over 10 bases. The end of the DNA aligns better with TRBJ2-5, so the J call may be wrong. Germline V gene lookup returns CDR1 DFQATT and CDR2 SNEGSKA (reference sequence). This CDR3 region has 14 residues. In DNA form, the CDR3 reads TGCAGTGCTACTAGTCTAGCGGGAGAAGAGACCCAGTACTTC. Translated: CSATSLAGEETQYF.

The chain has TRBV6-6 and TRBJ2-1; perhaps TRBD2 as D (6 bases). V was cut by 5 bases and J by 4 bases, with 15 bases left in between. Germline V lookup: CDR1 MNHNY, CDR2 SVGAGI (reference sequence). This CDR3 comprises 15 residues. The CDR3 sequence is CASSPGLQVYNEQFF. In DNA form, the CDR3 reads TGTGCCAGCAGTCCCGGACTACAGGTTTACAATGAGCAGTTCTTC.

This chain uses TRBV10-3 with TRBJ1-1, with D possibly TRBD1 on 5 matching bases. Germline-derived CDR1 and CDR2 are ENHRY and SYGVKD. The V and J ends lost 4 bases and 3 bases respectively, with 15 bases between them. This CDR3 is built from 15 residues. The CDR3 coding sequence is TGTGCCATCAGTGGGGAAGGAGGGGCATACACTGAAGCTTTCTTT. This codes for CAISGEGGAYTEAFF.

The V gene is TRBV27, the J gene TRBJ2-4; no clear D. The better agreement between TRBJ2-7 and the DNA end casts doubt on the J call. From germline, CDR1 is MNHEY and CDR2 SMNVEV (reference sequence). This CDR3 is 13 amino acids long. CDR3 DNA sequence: TGTGCCAGCAGTTTACAAGTGCTCTACGAGCAGTACTTC. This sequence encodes CASSLQVLYEQYF.

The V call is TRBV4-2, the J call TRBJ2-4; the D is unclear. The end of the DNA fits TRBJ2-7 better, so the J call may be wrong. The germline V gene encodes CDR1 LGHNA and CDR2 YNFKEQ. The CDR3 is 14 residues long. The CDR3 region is CASSQAGQTYEQYF. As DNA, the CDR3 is TGTGCCAGCAGCCAAGCGGGTCAGACCTACGAGCAGTACTTC.